This TCR beta chain is from a study of response to subunit inactivated influenza vaccine. Study-wide results and caveats: That few new T cells are recruited by each seasonal influenza vaccination was the authors' suggestion.

From the RT-PCR reads, TCRdb called clonotypes with MiXCR, one entry per CDR3 protein. The data show about half a million distinct CDR3 sequences, 6.5% to 8% seen once. Concerning this clonotype: Its antigen is unidentified.

CDR1 and CDR2 (germline): SSHAT, FNYEAQ (reference sequence). There are 13 residues in the CDR3. V lost 2 bases to trimming and J lost 6 bases, with 8 bases between them. Source: PBMCs from blood, taken less than 25 months after vaccination. The source of this sequence is a man aged 50-75 years who received an inactivated influenza vaccine. This rearrangement joins TRBV7-7 to TRBJ2-1, with D hard to call. For the CDR3, the DNA is TGTGCCAGCAGCTTAAGTGAGGCCAATGAGCAGTTCTTC. It is translated as CASSLSEANEQFF.